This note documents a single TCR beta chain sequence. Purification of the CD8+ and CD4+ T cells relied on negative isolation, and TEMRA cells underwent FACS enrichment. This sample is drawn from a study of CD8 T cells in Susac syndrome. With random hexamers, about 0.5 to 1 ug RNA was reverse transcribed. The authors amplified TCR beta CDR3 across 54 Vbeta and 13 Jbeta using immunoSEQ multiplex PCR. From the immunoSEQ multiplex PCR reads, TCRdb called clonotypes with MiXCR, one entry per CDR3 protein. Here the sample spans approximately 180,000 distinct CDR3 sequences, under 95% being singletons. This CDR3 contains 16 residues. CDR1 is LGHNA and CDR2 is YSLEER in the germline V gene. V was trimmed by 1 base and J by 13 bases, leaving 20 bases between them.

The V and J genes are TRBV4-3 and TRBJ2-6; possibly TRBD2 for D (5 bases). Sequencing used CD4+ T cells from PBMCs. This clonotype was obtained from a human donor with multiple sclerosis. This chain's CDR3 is CASSQAGGGSLQVLTF. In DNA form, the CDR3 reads TGCGCCAGCAGCCAAGCCGGTGGAGGTTCCCTTCAGGTCCTGACTTTC.